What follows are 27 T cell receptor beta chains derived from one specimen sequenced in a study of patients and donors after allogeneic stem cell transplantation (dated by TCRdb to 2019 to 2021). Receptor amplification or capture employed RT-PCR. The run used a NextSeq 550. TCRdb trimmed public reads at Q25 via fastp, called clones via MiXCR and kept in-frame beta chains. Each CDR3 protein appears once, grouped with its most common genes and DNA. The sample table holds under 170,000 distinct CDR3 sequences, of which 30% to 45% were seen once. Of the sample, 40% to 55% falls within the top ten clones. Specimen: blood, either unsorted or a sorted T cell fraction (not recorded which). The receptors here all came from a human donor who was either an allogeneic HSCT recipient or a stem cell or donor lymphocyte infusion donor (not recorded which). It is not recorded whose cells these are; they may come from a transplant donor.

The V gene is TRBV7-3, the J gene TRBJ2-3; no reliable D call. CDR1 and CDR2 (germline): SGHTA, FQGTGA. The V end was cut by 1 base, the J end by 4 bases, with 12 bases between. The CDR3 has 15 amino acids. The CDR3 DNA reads TGTGCCAGCAGCTTAATTTTCCTTGCGGCAGATACGCAGTATTTT. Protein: CASSLIFLAADTQYF. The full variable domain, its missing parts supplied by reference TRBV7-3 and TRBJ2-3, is GAGVSQTPSNKVTEKGKYVELRCDPISGHTALYWYRQSLGQGPEFLIYFQGTGAADDSGLPNDRFFAVRPEGSVSTLKIQRTERGDSAVYLCASSLIFLAADTQYFGPGTRLTVL.

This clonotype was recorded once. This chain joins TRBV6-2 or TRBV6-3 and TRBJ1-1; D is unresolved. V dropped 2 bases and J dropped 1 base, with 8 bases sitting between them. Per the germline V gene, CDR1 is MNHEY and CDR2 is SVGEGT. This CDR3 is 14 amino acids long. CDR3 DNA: TGTGCCAGCAGTTACGGGAAACCGAACACTGAAGCTTTCTTT. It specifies CASSYGKPNTEAFF.

The CDR3 nucleotides are TGTGCCAGCCGAGGGGCCGCCTACAATGAGCAGTTCTTC. Its translation is CASRGAAYNEQFF. The V call is TRBV6-5, the J call TRBJ2-1; the D call may be TRBD1 or TRBD2 (5 bases each). Germline assignment: CDR1 MNHEY and CDR2 SVGAGI. Between the trimmed V and J ends, which lost 8 bases and 2 bases, there was a span of 10 bases. The CDR3 spans 13 residues.

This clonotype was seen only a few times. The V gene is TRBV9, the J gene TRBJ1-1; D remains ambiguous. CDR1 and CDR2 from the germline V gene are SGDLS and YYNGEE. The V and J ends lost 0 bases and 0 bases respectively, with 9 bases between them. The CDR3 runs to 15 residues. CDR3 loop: CASSVEAGLNTEAFF. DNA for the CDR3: TGTGCCAGCAGCGTAGAGGCCGGTTTGAACACTGAAGCTTTCTTT. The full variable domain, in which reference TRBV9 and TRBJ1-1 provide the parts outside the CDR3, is DSGVTQTPKHLITATGQRVTLRCSPRSGDLSVYWYQQSLDQGLQFLIQYYNGEERAKGNILERFSAQQFPDLHSELNLSSLELGDSALYFCASSVEAGLNTEAFFGQGTRLTVV.

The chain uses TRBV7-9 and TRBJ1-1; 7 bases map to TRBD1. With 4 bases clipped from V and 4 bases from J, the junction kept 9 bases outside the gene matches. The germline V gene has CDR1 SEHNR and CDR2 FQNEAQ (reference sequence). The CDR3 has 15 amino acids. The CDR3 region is CASSSSQTGITEAFF. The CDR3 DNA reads TGTGCCAGCAGCTCTTCTCAGACAGGGATCACTGAAGCTTTCTTT.

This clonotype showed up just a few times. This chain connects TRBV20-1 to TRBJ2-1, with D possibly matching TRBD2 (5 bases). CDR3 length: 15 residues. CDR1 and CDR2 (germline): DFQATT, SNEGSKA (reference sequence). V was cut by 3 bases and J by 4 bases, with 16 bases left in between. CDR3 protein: CSASLAGLRYNEQFF. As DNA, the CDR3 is TGCAGTGCTAGTTTGGCAGGACTCCGGTACAATGAGCAGTTCTTC.

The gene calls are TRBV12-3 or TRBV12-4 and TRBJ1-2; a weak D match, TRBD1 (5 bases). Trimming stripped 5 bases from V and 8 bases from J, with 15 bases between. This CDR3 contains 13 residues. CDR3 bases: TGTGCCAGCAGTAAAAGTACAGGAAGCGGCTACACCTTC. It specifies CASSKSTGSGYTF.

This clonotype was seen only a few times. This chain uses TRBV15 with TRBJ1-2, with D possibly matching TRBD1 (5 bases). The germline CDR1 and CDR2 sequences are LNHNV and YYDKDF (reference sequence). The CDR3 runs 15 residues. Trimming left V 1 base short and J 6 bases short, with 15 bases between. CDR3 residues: CATSRVGAGHHGYTF. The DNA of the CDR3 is TGTGCCACCAGCAGAGTAGGGGCGGGTCACCATGGCTACACCTTC.

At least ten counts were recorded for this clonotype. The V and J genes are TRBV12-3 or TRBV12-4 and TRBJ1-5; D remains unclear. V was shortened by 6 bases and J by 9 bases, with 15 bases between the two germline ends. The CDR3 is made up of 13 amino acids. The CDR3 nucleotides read TGTGCCAGCAGCCCCGGGCGCCTGGGGCCCCAGCATTTT. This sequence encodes CASSPGRLGPQHF.

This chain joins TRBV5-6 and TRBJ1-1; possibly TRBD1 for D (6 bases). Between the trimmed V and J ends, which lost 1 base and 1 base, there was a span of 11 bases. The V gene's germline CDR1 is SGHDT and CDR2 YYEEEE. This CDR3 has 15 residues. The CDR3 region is CASSLPTGPNTEAFF. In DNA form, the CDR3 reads TGTGCCAGCAGCTTGCCAACAGGGCCGAACACTGAAGCTTTCTTT.

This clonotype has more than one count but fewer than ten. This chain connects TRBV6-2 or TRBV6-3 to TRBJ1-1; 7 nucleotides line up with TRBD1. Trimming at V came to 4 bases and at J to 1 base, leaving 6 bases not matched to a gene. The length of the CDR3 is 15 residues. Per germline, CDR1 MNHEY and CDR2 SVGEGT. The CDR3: CASSFVTGRNTEAFF. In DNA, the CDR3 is TGTGCCAGCAGTTTCGTGACAGGGAGGAACACTGAAGCTTTCTTT.

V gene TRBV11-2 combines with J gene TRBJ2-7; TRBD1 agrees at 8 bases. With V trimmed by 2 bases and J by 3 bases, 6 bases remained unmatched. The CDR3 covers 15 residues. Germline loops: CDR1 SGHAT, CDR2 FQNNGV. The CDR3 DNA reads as TGTGCCAGCAGCTTAAACTCAGGGGGCTTCTACGAGCAGTACTTC. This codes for CASSLNSGGFYEQYF.

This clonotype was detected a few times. The CDR3 loop reads CASSQFLGGSTDTQYF. In nucleotides, the CDR3 is TGTGCCAGCAGCCAGTTCTTGGGGGGTAGCACAGATACGCAGTATTTT. The chain uses TRBV3-1 and TRBJ2-3; a possible D gene is TRBD2 (6 bases). Trimming took off 3 bases at V and 0 bases at J, with 13 bases between the two ends. The CDR3 covers 16 residues. Looked up from germline, CDR1 is LGHDT and CDR2 is YNNKEL (reference sequence).

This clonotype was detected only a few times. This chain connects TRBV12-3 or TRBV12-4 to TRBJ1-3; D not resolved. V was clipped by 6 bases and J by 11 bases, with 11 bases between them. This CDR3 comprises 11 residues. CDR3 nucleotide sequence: TGTGCCAGCAGAGTCCGGACCGCCATATATTTT. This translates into CASRVRTAIYF.

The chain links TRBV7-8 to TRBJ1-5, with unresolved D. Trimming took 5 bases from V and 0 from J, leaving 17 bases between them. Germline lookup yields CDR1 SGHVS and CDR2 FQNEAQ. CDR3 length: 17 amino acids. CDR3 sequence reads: CASSTAPNTYSNQPQHF. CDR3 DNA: TGTGCCAGCAGCACCGCCCCCAACACTTATAGCAATCAGCCCCAGCATTTT.

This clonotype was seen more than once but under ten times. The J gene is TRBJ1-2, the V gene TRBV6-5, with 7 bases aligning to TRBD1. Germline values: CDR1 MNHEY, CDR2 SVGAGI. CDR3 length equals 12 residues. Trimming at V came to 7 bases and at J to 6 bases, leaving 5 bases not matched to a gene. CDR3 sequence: CASTRTGNGYTF. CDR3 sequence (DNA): TGTGCCAGCACCCGGACAGGAAATGGCTACACCTTC.

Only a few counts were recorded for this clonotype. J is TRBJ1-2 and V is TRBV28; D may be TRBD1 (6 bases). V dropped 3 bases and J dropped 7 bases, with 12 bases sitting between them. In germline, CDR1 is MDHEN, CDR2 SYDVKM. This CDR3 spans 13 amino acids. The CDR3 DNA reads TGTGCCAGCAGTTTCCAAGGGGGAGGTGGCTACACCTTC. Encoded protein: CASSFQGGGGYTF.

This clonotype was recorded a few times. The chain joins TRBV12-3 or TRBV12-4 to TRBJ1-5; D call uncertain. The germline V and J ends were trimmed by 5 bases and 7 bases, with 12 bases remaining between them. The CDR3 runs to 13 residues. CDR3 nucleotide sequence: TGTGCCAGCAGTAACGGTGTTTTCCAGCCCCAGCATTTT. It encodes CASSNGVFQPQHF.

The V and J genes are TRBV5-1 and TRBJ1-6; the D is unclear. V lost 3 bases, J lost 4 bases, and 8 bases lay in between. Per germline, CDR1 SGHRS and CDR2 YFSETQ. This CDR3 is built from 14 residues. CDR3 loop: CASSSGTYNSPLHF. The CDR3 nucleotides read TGCGCCAGCAGCTCGGGAACTTATAATTCACCCCTCCACTTT.

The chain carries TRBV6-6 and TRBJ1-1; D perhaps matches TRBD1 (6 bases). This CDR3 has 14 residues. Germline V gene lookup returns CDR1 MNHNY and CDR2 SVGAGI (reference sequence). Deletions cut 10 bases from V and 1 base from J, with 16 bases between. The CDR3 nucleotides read TGTGCCACCCGCCCCGGACAGCGGAACACTGAAGCTTTCTTT. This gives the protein CATRPGQRNTEAFF.

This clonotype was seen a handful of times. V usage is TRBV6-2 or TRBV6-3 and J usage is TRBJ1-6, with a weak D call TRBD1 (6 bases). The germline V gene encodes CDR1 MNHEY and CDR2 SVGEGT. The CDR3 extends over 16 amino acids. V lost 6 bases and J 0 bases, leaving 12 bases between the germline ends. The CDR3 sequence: CASSKQGSSYNSPLHF. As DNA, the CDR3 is TGTGCCAGCAGCAAGCAGGGGAGCTCCTATAATTCACCCCTCCACTTT.

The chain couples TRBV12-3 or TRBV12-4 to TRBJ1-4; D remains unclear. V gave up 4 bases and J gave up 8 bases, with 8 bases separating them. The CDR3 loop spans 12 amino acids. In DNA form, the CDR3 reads TGTGCCAGCAGTTCGGACGGGGAAAAACTGTTTTTT. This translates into CASSSDGEKLFF.

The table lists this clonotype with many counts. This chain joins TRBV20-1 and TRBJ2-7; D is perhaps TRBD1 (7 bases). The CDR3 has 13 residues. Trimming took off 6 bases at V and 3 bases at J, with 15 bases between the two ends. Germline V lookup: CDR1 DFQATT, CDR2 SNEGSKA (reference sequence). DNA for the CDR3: TGCAGTGCCCCCAGGGGGGCGTTCTACGAGCAGTACTTC. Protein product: CSAPRGAFYEQYF.

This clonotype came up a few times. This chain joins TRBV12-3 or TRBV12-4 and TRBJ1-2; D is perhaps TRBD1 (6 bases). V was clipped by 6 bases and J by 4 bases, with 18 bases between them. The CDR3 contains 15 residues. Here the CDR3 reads CASSLISGQSYGYTF. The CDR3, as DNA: TGTGCCAGCAGCCTGATATCAGGACAGTCCTATGGCTACACCTTC.

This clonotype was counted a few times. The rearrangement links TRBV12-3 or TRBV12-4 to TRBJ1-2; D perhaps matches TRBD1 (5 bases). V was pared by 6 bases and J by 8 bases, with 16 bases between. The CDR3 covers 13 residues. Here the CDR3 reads CASSFTPPGGYTF. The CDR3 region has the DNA TGTGCCAGCAGCTTTACGCCCCCAGGGGGCTACACCTTC.

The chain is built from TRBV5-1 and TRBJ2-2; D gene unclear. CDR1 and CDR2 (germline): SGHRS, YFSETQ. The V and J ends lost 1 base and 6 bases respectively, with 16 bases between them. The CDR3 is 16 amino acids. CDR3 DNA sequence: TGCGCCAGCAGCTTGAAGATAGGGCCGATAGCCGGGGAGCTGTTTTTT. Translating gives CASSLKIGPIAGELFF.

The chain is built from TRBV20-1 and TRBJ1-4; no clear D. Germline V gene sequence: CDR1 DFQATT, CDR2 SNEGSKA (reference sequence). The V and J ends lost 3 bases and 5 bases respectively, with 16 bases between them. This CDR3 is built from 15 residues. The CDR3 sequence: CSASATRGVNEKLFF. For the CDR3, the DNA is TGCAGTGCTAGTGCGACCCGTGGAGTAAATGAAAAACTGTTTTTT.